Described below is a single TCR beta chain sequence and its context. Its matching antigen is unknown. This sample is drawn from a study of cytomegalovirus exposure and HLA in healthy donors. Study-level results: The finding came from a later analysis; first-cohort TCR clusters tended to co-occur in the roughly 120 validation repertoires.

Sequenced by immunoSEQ multiplex PCR; TCRdb stores in-frame clones only, minus some. Found here are under 140,000 clones, roughly 89% of them singletons; the top ten hold around 1.9%. Germline V lookup: CDR1 WNHNN, CDR2 SYGVQD (reference sequence). Deletions cut 2 bases from V and 7 bases from J, with 12 bases between. The CDR3 sequence is 13 residues long. This TCR came from a woman under 30 in good health and CMV-seronegative. The source material was PBMCs. The chain recombines TRBV10-1 with TRBJ2-7; D perhaps matches TRBD2 (7 bases). The CDR3, as DNA: TGCGCCAGCAGTGAGGGCGGGGGCCGGGAGCAGTACTTC. It specifies CASSEGGGREQYF.